This T cell receptor (beta chain) is drawn from a study of blood T cell repertoires in COVID-19. This CDR3 has 15 amino acids. With 6 bases clipped from V and 0 bases from J, the junction kept 5 bases outside the gene matches. Germline V CDR1 and CDR2: SGHKS, YYEKEE (reference sequence). In the authors' workflow: Reference gene primer amplification in the assay estimated nucleated cell counts. Assay: immunoSEQ multiplex PCR; the TCRdb copy retains only in-frame clones and omits some. V, J and clone size are those of that table, while D and trimming were read from the DNA. The table records 140,000 to 150,000 clones, approximately 89% of them present only once.

Sequencing was done on a sample of peripheral blood. The clonotype comes from a human donor in a cohort sampled during active COVID-19. J is TRBJ2-7 and V is TRBV5-5, with 11 positions matching TRBD2. In DNA, the CDR3 is TGTGCCAGCACCCCGGGACTAGCGGCCTCCTACGAGCAGTACTTC. Encoded protein: CASTPGLAASYEQYF.